A single sample gave rise to the 4 T cell receptor beta chains below, sequenced in a study of memory CD4+ T cells and cytomegalovirus serostatus. Single viable CD3+CD4+CD8-CD45RO+ cells were sorted as the memory CD4+ T cells. Profiling relied on immunoSEQ multiplex PCR, and the TCRdb table lists in-frame clones only, not all of them. Of 55,000 to 60,000 clones listed, about 81% were seen once; the top ten hold around 1.1%. Source material: memory CD4+ T cells from blood. Source of these receptors: an adult in good health and CMV-seronegative.

This chain links TRBV9 with TRBJ2-2; D not certain. Between the trimmed V and J ends, which lost 3 bases and 6 bases, there was a span of 18 bases. Germline V lookup: CDR1 SGDLS, CDR2 YYNGEE. The CDR3 is made up of 16 amino acids. The CDR3: CASSARVDRRSGELFF. The DNA for the CDR3 is TGTGCCAGCAGCGCCCGTGTAGACCGCAGGTCCGGGGAGCTGTTTTTT.

The chain is built from TRBV29-1 and TRBJ1-2; D unresolved. Looked up from germline, CDR1 is SQVTM and CDR2 is ANQGSEA. The CDR3 totals 13 residues. The ends were cut back, 4 bases at V and 0 bases at J, with 9 bases in the middle. CDR3 DNA sequence: TGCAGCGTTGGCCAGGAGGCTAACTATGGCTACACCTTC. This gives the protein CSVGQEANYGYTF.

The chain has TRBV28 and TRBJ2-7; D call uncertain. The V end was cut by 3 bases, the J end by 0 bases, with 9 bases between. Germline V gene lookup returns CDR1 MDHEN and CDR2 SYDVKM. The CDR3 runs to 14 residues. DNA of the CDR3: TGTGCCAGCAGTTTCCCGGGCTCCTCCTACGAGCAGTACTTC. It yields the protein CASSFPGSSYEQYF.

This clone was observed a handful of times. The chain couples TRBV5-5 to TRBJ2-7; TRBD2 agrees at 11 bases. This CDR3 is 15 amino acids long. Germline V gene data show CDR1 as SGHKS and CDR2 as YYEKEE (reference sequence). The V gene end was trimmed by 4 bases and the J gene end by 6 bases; junction bases not matched to a gene: 9. The DNA of the CDR3 is TGTGCCAGCAGCATTAGCGGGAGGGGGGTGAGCGAGCAGTACTTC. Its protein is CASSISGRGVSEQYF.